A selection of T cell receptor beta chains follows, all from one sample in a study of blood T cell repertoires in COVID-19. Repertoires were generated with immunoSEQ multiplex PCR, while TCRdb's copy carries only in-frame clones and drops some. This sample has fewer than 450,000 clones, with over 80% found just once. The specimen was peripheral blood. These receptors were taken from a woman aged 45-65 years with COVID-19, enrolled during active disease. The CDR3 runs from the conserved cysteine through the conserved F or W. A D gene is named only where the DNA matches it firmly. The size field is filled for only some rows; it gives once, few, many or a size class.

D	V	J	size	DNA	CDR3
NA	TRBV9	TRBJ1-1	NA	TGTGCCAGCAGCGTTATGTCACAGAACACTGAAGCTTTCTTT	CASSVMSQNTEAFF
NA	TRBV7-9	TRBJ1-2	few	TGTGCCAGCAGCTCCACAGGATATGGCTACACCTTC	CASSSTGYGYTF
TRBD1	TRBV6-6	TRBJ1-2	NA	TGTGCCAGCAGGCAGACAGGGGACGGATATGGCTACACCTTC	CASRQTGDGYGYTF
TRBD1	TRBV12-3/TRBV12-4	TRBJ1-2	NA	TGTGCCAGCAGTCCGGGACAGAACTATGGCTACACCTTC	CASSPGQNYGYTF
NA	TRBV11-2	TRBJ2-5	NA	TGTGCCAGCAGCTATTACACGGGGGAGACCCAGTACTTC	CASSYYTGETQYF
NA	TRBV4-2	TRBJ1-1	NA	TGTGCCAGCAGCCCTTACTTATCCAACACTGAAGCTTTCTTT	CASSPYLSNTEAFF
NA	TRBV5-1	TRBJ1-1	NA	TGCGCCAGCAGCTTGGCTTCCTTGACTGAAGCTTTCTTT	CASSLASLTEAFF
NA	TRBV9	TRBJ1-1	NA	TGTGCCAGCAGCGTAGCACCCGGGGACACCCCGAGAACTGAAGCTTTCTTT	CASSVAPGDTPRTEAFF
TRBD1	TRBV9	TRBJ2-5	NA	TGTGCCAGCAGCGTAGCTACCGGGACAGGGAGTCAAGAGACCCAGTACTTC	CASSVATGTGSQETQYF
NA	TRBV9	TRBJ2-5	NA	TGTGCCAGCAGCGTAGGACTGCTCTCGTACCAAGAGACCCAGTACTTC	CASSVGLLSYQETQYF
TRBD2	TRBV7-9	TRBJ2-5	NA	TGTGCCAGCAGCTTAGAACTAGCGGCCCAAGAGACCCAGTACTTC	CASSLELAAQETQYF
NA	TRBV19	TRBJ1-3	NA	TGTGCCAGTAGTCAGTCCTCTGGAAACACCATATATTTT	CASSQSSGNTIYF
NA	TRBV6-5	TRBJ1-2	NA	TGTGCCAGCAGCATCTCCGGGTTCACTAACTATGGCTACACCTTC	CASSISGFTNYGYTF
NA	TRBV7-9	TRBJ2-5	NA	TGTGCCAGCAGCTCGACCACTCCGGGACAGTACTTC	CASSSTTPGQYF
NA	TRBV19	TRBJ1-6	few	TGTGCCAGTAGTATACAACAAAGGGGCGGTTCACCCCTCCACTTT	CASSIQQRGGSPLHF
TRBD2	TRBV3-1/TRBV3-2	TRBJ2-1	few	TGTGCCAGCAGCCGACTAGCGGCCAACAATGAGCAGTTCTTC	CASSRLAANNEQFF
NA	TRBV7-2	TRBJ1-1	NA	TGTGCCAGCACCCCCCGGAGGGCGAACACTGAAGCTTTCTTT	CASTPRRANTEAFF